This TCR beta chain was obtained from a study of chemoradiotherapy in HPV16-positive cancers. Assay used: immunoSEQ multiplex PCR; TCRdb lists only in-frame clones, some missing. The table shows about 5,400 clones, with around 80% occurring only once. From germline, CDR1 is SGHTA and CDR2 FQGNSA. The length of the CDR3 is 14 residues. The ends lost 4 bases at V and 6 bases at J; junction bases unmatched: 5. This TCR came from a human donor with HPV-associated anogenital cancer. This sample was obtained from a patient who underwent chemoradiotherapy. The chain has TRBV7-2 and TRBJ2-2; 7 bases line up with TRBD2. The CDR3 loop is CASSSGRPSGELFF. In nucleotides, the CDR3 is TGTGCCAGCAGCTCCGGGAGGCCCTCCGGGGAGCTGTTTTTT. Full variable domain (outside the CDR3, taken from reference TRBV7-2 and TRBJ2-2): GAGVSQSPSNKVTEKGKDVELRCDPISGHTALYWYRQSLGQGLEFLIYFQGNSAPDKSGLPSDRFSAERTGGSVSTLTIQRTQQEDSAVYLCASSSGRPSGELFFGEGSRLTVL.